Listed below are T cell receptor beta chains from one sample, sequenced in a study of Graves' ophthalmopathy and Graves' hyperthyroidism. MiXCR was run by TCRdb on the multiplex PCR reads, yielding one entry per CDR3 protein. The data contain approximately 1.2 million distinct CDR3 sequences, approximately 35% of them singletons. The sequenced sample was peripheral blood or thyroid tissue (not recorded which). The source is an adult man with Graves' hyperthyroidism. Each CDR3 is given with its conserved first and last residue. Fields, in order: J gene, V gene, clone size, CDR3 length, D gene, CDR3 DNA, CDR3 protein. The D gene is left open where the match is weak. Only part of the rows carry a size: once, few, many, or a class if the clone is expanded.

J gene: TRBJ2-3
V gene: TRBV29-1
clone size: few
CDR3 length: 14
D gene: TRBD2
CDR3 DNA: TGCAGCGTTGAAACTAGCGGGGGGACAGATACGCAGTATTTT
CDR3 protein: CSVETSGGTDTQYF

J gene: TRBJ2-7
V gene: TRBV11-2
clone size: NA
CDR3 length: 15
D gene: TRBD2
CDR3 DNA: TGTGCCAGCAGCTTCCCGGCGGGAGGGAGATACGAGCAGTACTTC
CDR3 protein: CASSFPAGGRYEQYF

J gene: TRBJ2-7
V gene: TRBV9
clone size: NA
CDR3 length: 13
D gene: NA
CDR3 DNA: TGTGCCAGCATCCGGGACCCTTTTCGGGAGCAGTACTTC
CDR3 protein: CASIRDPFREQYF

J gene: TRBJ1-2
V gene: TRBV29-1
clone size: many
CDR3 length: 14
D gene: TRBD1
CDR3 DNA: TGCAGCGACCTCTCCCGGGACAGGGTCTACGGCTACACCTTC
CDR3 protein: CSDLSRDRVYGYTF

J gene: TRBJ1-3
V gene: TRBV29-1
clone size: many
CDR3 length: 12
D gene: NA
CDR3 DNA: TGCAGCGTTACCGGGACGAGGGACACCATATATTTT
CDR3 protein: CSVTGTRDTIYF

J gene: TRBJ2-7
V gene: TRBV27
clone size: NA
CDR3 length: 14
D gene: NA
CDR3 DNA: TGTGCCAGCAGGACCCTCGACAAAGCCTACGAGCAGTACTTC
CDR3 protein: CASRTLDKAYEQYF

J gene: TRBJ1-3
V gene: TRBV2
clone size: many
CDR3 length: 15
D gene: NA
CDR3 DNA: TGTGCCAGCAGCGTGTTCGGGTTTGGAGGAAACACCATATATTTT
CDR3 protein: CASSVFGFGGNTIYF

J gene: TRBJ2-7
V gene: TRBV29-1
clone size: NA
CDR3 length: 14
D gene: TRBD2
CDR3 DNA: TGCAGCGTTGCTCGGGGGGGTAACTCCTACGAGCAGTACTTC
CDR3 protein: CSVARGGNSYEQYF

J gene: TRBJ2-5
V gene: TRBV4-3
clone size: NA
CDR3 length: 17
D gene: TRBD2
CDR3 DNA: TGCGCCAGCAGCCAAGGGGATTTTAGCGGGAGAGTTGAGACCCAGTACTTC
CDR3 protein: CASSQGDFSGRVETQYF

J gene: TRBJ2-6
V gene: TRBV6-1
clone size: many
CDR3 length: 16
D gene: NA
CDR3 DNA: TGTGCCAGCAGTGAAGCGGCAGGGAGTGGGGCCAACGTCCTGACTTTC
CDR3 protein: CASSEAAGSGANVLTF

J gene: TRBJ1-6
V gene: TRBV6-5
clone size: NA
CDR3 length: 13
D gene: NA
CDR3 DNA: TGTGCCACCAGAAGGACCGTGGATTCACCCCTCCACTTT
CDR3 protein: CATRRTVDSPLHF

J gene: TRBJ2-7
V gene: TRBV10-2
clone size: many
CDR3 length: 13
D gene: NA
CDR3 DNA: TGCGCCAGCAGACTCGACAGGTACTACGAGCAGTACTTC
CDR3 protein: CASRLDRYYEQYF

J gene: TRBJ2-7
V gene: TRBV14
clone size: few
CDR3 length: 16
D gene: NA
CDR3 DNA: TGTGCCAGCAGGGAACGGAAAGGACAGAGACCCTACGAGCAGTACTTC
CDR3 protein: CASRERKGQRPYEQYF

J gene: TRBJ2-7
V gene: TRBV9
clone size: many
CDR3 length: 12
D gene: TRBD1
CDR3 DNA: TGTGCCAGCAGCGGACAGGGGCTCGAGCAGTACTTC
CDR3 protein: CASSGQGLEQYF

J gene: TRBJ2-5
V gene: TRBV25-1
clone size: many
CDR3 length: 13
D gene: NA
CDR3 DNA: TGTGCCAGCAGTTTTGACAGTACAGAGACCCAGTACTTC
CDR3 protein: CASSFDSTETQYF

J gene: TRBJ1-1
V gene: TRBV7-3
clone size: NA
CDR3 length: 12
D gene: TRBD1
CDR3 DNA: TGTGCCAGCACGGGACAGATGTCTGAAGCTTTCTTT
CDR3 protein: CASTGQMSEAFF

J gene: TRBJ1-1
V gene: TRBV29-1
clone size: once
CDR3 length: 14
D gene: NA
CDR3 DNA: TGCAGCTTAGTTCCCTGGTCTTCGGGCACTGAAGCTTTCTTT
CDR3 protein: CSLVPWSSGTEAFF

J gene: TRBJ1-6
V gene: TRBV10-3
clone size: NA
CDR3 length: 12
D gene: TRBD1
CDR3 DNA: TGTGCCATCCAGGGGGGGCATTCACCCCTCCACTTT
CDR3 protein: CAIQGGHSPLHF

J gene: TRBJ2-5
V gene: TRBV5-1
clone size: NA
CDR3 length: 15
D gene: NA
CDR3 DNA: TGCGCCAGCAGCTATGAACTGGGGGTCGGAGAGACCCAGTACTTC
CDR3 protein: CASSYELGVGETQYF

J gene: TRBJ2-5
V gene: TRBV7-8
clone size: many
CDR3 length: 15
D gene: NA
CDR3 DNA: TGTGCCAGCAGCTTAGTCGGGGGCGTTCGAGAGACCCAGTACTTC
CDR3 protein: CASSLVGGVRETQYF

J gene: TRBJ2-7
V gene: TRBV29-1
clone size: many
CDR3 length: 13
D gene: NA
CDR3 DNA: TGCAGCGTTGCCTCCGGGAACCCTTACGAGCAGTACTTC
CDR3 protein: CSVASGNPYEQYF

J gene: TRBJ1-5
V gene: TRBV6-5
clone size: few
CDR3 length: 14
D gene: NA
CDR3 DNA: TGTGCCAGCAGTGAATACAGAAGCAATCAGCCCCAGCATTTT
CDR3 protein: CASSEYRSNQPQHF

J gene: TRBJ2-5
V gene: TRBV19
clone size: NA
CDR3 length: 15
D gene: TRBD2
CDR3 DNA: TGTGCCAGTAGTATATTGGCTAGCGGGGCGGAGACCCAGTACTTC
CDR3 protein: CASSILASGAETQYF

J gene: TRBJ2-7
V gene: TRBV12-3/TRBV12-4
clone size: few
CDR3 length: 12
D gene: NA
CDR3 DNA: TGTGCCAGCAGTTTAGACCAGTACGAGCAGTACTTC
CDR3 protein: CASSLDQYEQYF

J gene: TRBJ2-7
V gene: TRBV29-1
clone size: few
CDR3 length: 11
D gene: NA
CDR3 DNA: TGCAGCGGGAGGTTCTCCTACGAGCAGTACTTC
CDR3 protein: CSGRFSYEQYF

J gene: TRBJ2-3
V gene: TRBV11-2
clone size: NA
CDR3 length: 17
D gene: TRBD2
CDR3 DNA: TGTGCCAGCAGCATATTAGCGGGACCCACCGTCACAGATACGCAGTATTTT
CDR3 protein: CASSILAGPTVTDTQYF

J gene: TRBJ2-5
V gene: TRBV2
clone size: NA
CDR3 length: 14
D gene: TRBD2
CDR3 DNA: TGTGCCGCCAGGGGACTAGCGGCCCAAGAGACCCAGTACTTC
CDR3 protein: CAARGLAAQETQYF

J gene: TRBJ2-5
V gene: TRBV2
clone size: NA
CDR3 length: 14
D gene: TRBD2
CDR3 DNA: TGTGCCAGCAGTGGTAGCGGGAGTGTCGAGACCCAGTACTTC
CDR3 protein: CASSGSGSVETQYF

J gene: TRBJ1-1
V gene: TRBV12-3/TRBV12-4
clone size: NA
CDR3 length: 12
D gene: TRBD1
CDR3 DNA: TGTGCCAGCAGACGACTACAGGGGGAAGCTTTCTTT
CDR3 protein: CASRRLQGEAFF

J gene: TRBJ2-7
V gene: TRBV29-1
clone size: NA
CDR3 length: 13
D gene: TRBD1
CDR3 DNA: TGCAGCGGCGGGACAGGGACTTACTACGAGCAGTACTTC
CDR3 protein: CSGGTGTYYEQYF

J gene: TRBJ2-7
V gene: TRBV10-2
clone size: many
CDR3 length: 15
D gene: TRBD2
CDR3 DNA: TGCGCCAGCAGTGCCGGACTAGCGGGAGTCGGGGAGCAGTACTTC
CDR3 protein: CASSAGLAGVGEQYF

J gene: TRBJ1-1
V gene: TRBV29-1
clone size: NA
CDR3 length: 13
D gene: NA
CDR3 DNA: TGCAGCGCCGAAGGGGCAGTTAACACTGAAGCTTTCTTT
CDR3 protein: CSAEGAVNTEAFF

J gene: TRBJ1-5
V gene: TRBV10-3
clone size: NA
CDR3 length: 14
D gene: NA
CDR3 DNA: TGTGCCATCAGTGAGGTTTCGGGATATCAGCCCCAGCATTTT
CDR3 protein: CAISEVSGYQPQHF

J gene: TRBJ2-7
V gene: TRBV10-2
clone size: many
CDR3 length: 13
D gene: NA
CDR3 DNA: TGTGCCAGTAGCGAGGACGGCTCCTACGAGCAGTACTTC
CDR3 protein: CASSEDGSYEQYF

J gene: TRBJ2-3
V gene: TRBV29-1
clone size: NA
CDR3 length: 14
D gene: NA
CDR3 DNA: TGCAGCGTTGGGGTGAGCGGGCAGTCCGATACGCAGTATTTT
CDR3 protein: CSVGVSGQSDTQYF

J gene: TRBJ2-7
V gene: TRBV12-3/TRBV12-4
clone size: NA
CDR3 length: 14
D gene: TRBD2
CDR3 DNA: TGTGCCAGCAGGCCTAGCGGTCATTCCTACGAGCAGTACTTC
CDR3 protein: CASRPSGHSYEQYF

J gene: TRBJ1-2
V gene: TRBV12-3/TRBV12-4
clone size: many
CDR3 length: 14
D gene: NA
CDR3 DNA: TGTGCCAGCAGCGATTGGGGGTCTAACTATGGCTACACCTTC
CDR3 protein: CASSDWGSNYGYTF

J gene: TRBJ2-7
V gene: TRBV12-3/TRBV12-4
clone size: NA
CDR3 length: 13
D gene: TRBD2
CDR3 DNA: TGTGTCAGCAGTACTCGGGGGGGCGACGAGCAGTACTTC
CDR3 protein: CVSSTRGGDEQYF

J gene: TRBJ1-1
V gene: TRBV30
clone size: NA
CDR3 length: 13
D gene: NA
CDR3 DNA: TGTGCCTGGAGTAAGGCGGCGAACACTGAAGCTTTCTTT
CDR3 protein: CAWSKAANTEAFF

J gene: TRBJ2-7
V gene: TRBV5-1
clone size: NA
CDR3 length: 14
D gene: TRBD1
CDR3 DNA: TGCGCCAGCAGCTCGGTACAGGGGTTGGGCGAGCAGTACTTC
CDR3 protein: CASSSVQGLGEQYF

J gene: TRBJ2-7
V gene: TRBV7-9
clone size: NA
CDR3 length: 14
D gene: NA
CDR3 DNA: TGTGCCAGCAGTGAAAGTTTAGCTGCTGGCGAGCAGTACTTC
CDR3 protein: CASSESLAAGEQYF

J gene: TRBJ2-5
V gene: TRBV29-1
clone size: NA
CDR3 length: 12
D gene: NA
CDR3 DNA: TGCAGCTTCCGGGGACCCCAAGAGACCCAGTACTTC
CDR3 protein: CSFRGPQETQYF